The clone carrying this T cell receptor (beta chain) appeared a few times. The antigen remains unidentified. Investigators reverse transcribed all isolated RNA, so they sequenced expressed TCRB transcripts. Assay used: immunoSEQ multiplex PCR; TCRdb lists only in-frame clones, some missing. The repertoire holds 250,000 to 400,000 clones, with less than 15% as singletons. The collection from each donor was one heparinised blood draw averaging approximately 110 mL. The data originate from a study of beta chain features in type 1 diabetes. General study results and limits: Amplification by PCR could prefer shorter templates, with the same effect in patients and controls.

The junction had 9 bases not matched to a gene; V was cut back by 5 bases and J by 3 bases. Per the germline V gene, CDR1 is MNHEY and CDR2 is SMNVEV (reference sequence). The CDR3 consists of 15 residues. The genes are TRBV27 and TRBJ2-7; 8 bases map to TRBD1. The origin of this receptor is a man aged 30-40 years in good health. Sequencing was carried out using central memory CD4+ T cells from blood. The CDR3 loop is CASSRTGTGNYEQYV. The CDR3 coding sequence is TGTGCCAGCAGTCGCACCGGGACAGGCAACTACGAGCAGTACGTC.